The subject of this entry is one T cell receptor beta chain. The antigen this receptor binds is unknown. No much larger clone is present one base from it, and per-base qualities are unavailable. The library was obtained by UMI-ligation and nested PCR. The beta constant-region primer was an equimolar mix of two oligonucleotides covering both TRBC1 and TRBC2. The ligated cDNA went through four rounds of PCR with nested alpha and beta constant-region primers together with the SP2 primer. A single-stranded oligonucleotide bearing the SP2 primer plus a 12-nucleotide UMI was ligated onto the 3' end of the cDNA by T4 RNA ligase 1. The ligation reaction was kept at 16 degrees C for about 18-24 hours. PCR2 was typically run as a SYBR Green qPCR and stopped at a predetermined threshold to prevent over-amplification. All purifications after the first were performed with Agencourt AMPure XP magnetic beads. Library amounts were measured by Qubit and library quality was assessed on a TapeStation, where the main peak was expected at around 650 bp. Sequencing of the pooled libraries was done on an Illumina MiSeq using v2 2x251 paired-end kits, which typically yielded about 0.85-2 million reads per sample. Each sample's library went into the pool at 4 to 5 nM, and roughly 5-8% PhiX was added to help with cluster recognition. The published analysis was carried out like this. FASTQ reads processed by Demultiplexor were assigned V and J genes by Decombinator through tag matching that tolerated a single base-pair mismatch. By using UMIs, Collapsinator corrected both sequencing errors and the frequency errors caused by PCR heterogeneity. CDR3Translator translated TCRs and extracted CDR3s from the conserved cysteine to the FGXG phenylalanine, flagging non-productive sequences. Gini, Shannon entropy and inverse Simpson indices were computed after subsampling the repertoires to the same number of UMI-defined TCRs. Power-law fits to clonotype abundance distributions were performed by maximum likelihood within the linear range. When run on a single naive CD8 sample, MIGEC and the pipeline yielded similar UMI counts, similar unique TCR numbers and similar clonal distributions. One analysis removed from the naive repertoire any naive TCRs that were also present in any memory subset from the same donor. The repertoires were searched for approximately 7,000 CMV-associated CDR3 sequences that had been compiled from VDJdb and a published dataset. Starting from the raw public reads, TCRdb applied fastp trimming at Q25, assembled clones with MiXCR and retained in-frame beta chains. Identical CDR3 proteins give one entry, which carries the most common genes and DNA. It is TCRdb's table, rather than the study itself, that gives the V and J calls and clone size. The sample table lists about 140,000 distinct CDR3 sequences, about a fifth of them with a count of one. Together, the top ten hold approximately 0.58% of the sample.

The sample is drawn from a study of naive and memory T cell subsets (dated by TCRdb to the late 2010s). In the study overall: An open-source, UMI-based TCR alpha and beta sequencing pipeline was applied to sorted naive and memory peripheral blood T cell subsets. Complete agreement was observed between the functional CMV T cell responses and the IgG serology results. RNA was DNase-treated and reverse transcribed with TCR constant-region primers, mostly using SuperScript III.

TCR alpha and beta chain libraries were amplified separately from the second PCR step onward. To determine each donor's CMV status, fresh PBMCs were stimulated overnight with CMV viral lysate, and IFNgamma production from CD4+ T cells was then assessed. Using Miltenyi beads, CD4 T cells were first positively selected, and CD8 T cells were then positively selected from the CD4-negative fraction. After staining for CD3, CD4, CD8, CD45RA, CD27 and a live/dead dye, cells were sorted on a BD Aria II into four subsets based on CD45RA and CD27. Blood came from a few healthy volunteers, each fractionated into CD4 and CD8 T cells and then into four differentiation subsets. About 0.13 L of peripheral blood was collected from each donor, and PBMC were isolated from the blood using Ficoll-Paque PLUS density-gradient centrifugation. Sorted cells were lysed in RLT buffer, after which RNA was extracted using a Qiagen RNeasy kit and stored at -80 degrees C.

V and J are truncated by 2 bases and 0 bases respectively, leaving an intervening sequence of 13 bases. The germline V gene yields MNHEY for CDR1 and SVGAGI for CDR2. Measured from the cysteine to the phenylalanine, the CDR3 is 16 residues long. Kept here is only the CDR3 DNA, which spans 48 bases and is read in frame from base 1. The full study reports these points: In both CD4 and CD8 cells, a rise in Gini index and a fall in Shannon and inverse Simpson diversity were observed from naive through CM, EM and EMRA. The abundance of TCRs followed a power law with an exponent that differed between naive and memory subsets yet stayed consistent across the three individuals. Naive repertoires, especially CD8, contained a few larger clonotypes, possibly memory cells re-expressing CD45RA. Single alpha or beta chain sequences, rather than paired alpha/beta receptors, were used to define clonotypes. RNA-based TCR counts may be influenced by expression changes linked to T cell activation and differentiation. No ground truth was available to validate the repertoire findings for the naive and memory subsets. Once error correction was done, more than 95% of naive TCR sequences showed up just once, which made the naive abundance distributions much steeper than those of the memory subsets.

The sequence links TRBV6-5 to TRBJ2-5; perhaps TRBD2 is the D gene, with 5 bases matching. The material sequenced was naive CD8+ T cells from blood. The meaning of the sample's cell subset or site label: naive T cells, CD45RA high CD27+. This TCR derives from a human donor in good health. The CDR3 protein is CASSYTTRGYQETQYF. The DNA is TGTGCCAGCAGTTACACAACTAGAGGGTACCAAGAGACCCAGTACTTC.